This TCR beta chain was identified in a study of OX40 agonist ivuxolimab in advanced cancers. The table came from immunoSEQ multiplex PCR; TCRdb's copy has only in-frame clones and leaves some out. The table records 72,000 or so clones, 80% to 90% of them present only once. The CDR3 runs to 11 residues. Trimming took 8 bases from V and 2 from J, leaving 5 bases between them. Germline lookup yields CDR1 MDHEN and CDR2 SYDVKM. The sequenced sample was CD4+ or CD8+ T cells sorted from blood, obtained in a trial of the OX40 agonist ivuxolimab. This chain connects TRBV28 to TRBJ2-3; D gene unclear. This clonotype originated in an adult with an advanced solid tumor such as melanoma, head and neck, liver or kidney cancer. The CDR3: CASCNTDTQYF. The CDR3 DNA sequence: TGTGCCAGCTGCAACACAGATACGCAGTATTTT.